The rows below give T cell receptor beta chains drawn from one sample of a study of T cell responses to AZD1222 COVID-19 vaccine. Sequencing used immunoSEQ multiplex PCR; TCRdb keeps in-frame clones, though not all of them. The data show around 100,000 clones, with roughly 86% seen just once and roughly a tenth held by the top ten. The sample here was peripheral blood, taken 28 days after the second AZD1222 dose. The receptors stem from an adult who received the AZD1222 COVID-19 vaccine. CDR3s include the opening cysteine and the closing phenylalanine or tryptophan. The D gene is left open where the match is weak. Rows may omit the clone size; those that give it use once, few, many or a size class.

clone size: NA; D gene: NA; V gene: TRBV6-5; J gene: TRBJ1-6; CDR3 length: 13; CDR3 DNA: TGTGCCAGCAGTTATATTAAGGATTCACCCCTCCACTTT; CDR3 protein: CASSYIKDSPLHF
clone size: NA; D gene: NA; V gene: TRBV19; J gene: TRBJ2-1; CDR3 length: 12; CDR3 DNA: TGTGCCAGTAGTATAATCTACAATGAGCAGTTCTTC; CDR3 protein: CASSIIYNEQFF
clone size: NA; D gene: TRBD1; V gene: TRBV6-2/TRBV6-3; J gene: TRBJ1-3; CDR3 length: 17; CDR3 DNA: TGTGCCAGCAGTTACCCGACAGGGGTTATCTCTGGAAACACCATATATTTT; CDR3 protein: CASSYPTGVISGNTIYF
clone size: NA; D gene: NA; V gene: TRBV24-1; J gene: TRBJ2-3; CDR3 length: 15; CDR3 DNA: TGTGCCACCAGTGATTCGGCAGTCAGCACAGATACGCAGTATTTT; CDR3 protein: CATSDSAVSTDTQYF
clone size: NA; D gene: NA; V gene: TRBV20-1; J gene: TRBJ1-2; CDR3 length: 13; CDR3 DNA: TGCAGTGCTAGTTCGTTGGTCACTGGTGGCTACACCTTC; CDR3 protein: CSASSLVTGGYTF
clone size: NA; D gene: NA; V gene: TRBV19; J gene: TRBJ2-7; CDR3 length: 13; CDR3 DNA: TGTGCCAGTAGTATAGTTGGCTCCTACGAGCAGTACTTC; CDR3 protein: CASSIVGSYEQYF
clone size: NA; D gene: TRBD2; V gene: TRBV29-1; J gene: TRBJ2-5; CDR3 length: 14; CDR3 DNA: TGCAGCGTTAGTCTACGGACTAGAGAGGAGACCCAGTACTTC; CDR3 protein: CSVSLRTREETQYF
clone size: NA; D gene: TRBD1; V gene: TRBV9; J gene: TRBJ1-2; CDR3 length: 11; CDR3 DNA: TGTGCCAGCAGCGGACAGGGCGGCTACACCTTC; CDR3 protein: CASSGQGGYTF
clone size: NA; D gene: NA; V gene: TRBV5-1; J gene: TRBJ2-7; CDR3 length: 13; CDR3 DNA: TGCGCCAGCAGCACCCCAGGGGATGGGGAGCAGTACTTC; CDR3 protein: CASSTPGDGEQYF
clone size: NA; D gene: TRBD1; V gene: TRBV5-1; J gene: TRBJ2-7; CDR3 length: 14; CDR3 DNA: TGCGCCAGCAGCCTGACAGGGGGTATGAACGAGCAGTACTTC; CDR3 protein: CASSLTGGMNEQYF
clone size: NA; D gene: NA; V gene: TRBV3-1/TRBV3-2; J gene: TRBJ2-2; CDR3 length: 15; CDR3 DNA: TGTGCCAGCAGCCCCTTCACGGGGGGCCCCGGGGAGCTGTTTTTT; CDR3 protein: CASSPFTGGPGELFF
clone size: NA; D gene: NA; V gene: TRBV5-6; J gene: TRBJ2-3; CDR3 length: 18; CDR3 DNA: TGTGCCAGCAGCTTCCTAGTGCTGTTTGGTAGGGGCACAGATACGCAGTATTTT; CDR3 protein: CASSFLVLFGRGTDTQYF
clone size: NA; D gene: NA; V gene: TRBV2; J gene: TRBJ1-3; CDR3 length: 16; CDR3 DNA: TGTGCCAGCAGTGAAGCATCGAAGACCCGGCTGTACACCATATATTTT; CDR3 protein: CASSEASKTRLYTIYF
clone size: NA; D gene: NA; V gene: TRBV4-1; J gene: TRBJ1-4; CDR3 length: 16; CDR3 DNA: TGCGCCAGCAGCCAAGACAGGGTTACAACTAATGAAAAACTGTTTTTT; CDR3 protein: CASSQDRVTTNEKLFF
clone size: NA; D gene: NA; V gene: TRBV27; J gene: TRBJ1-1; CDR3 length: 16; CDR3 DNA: TGTGCCAGCAGTTTGGGCCGGGCTTTTATGAACACTGAAGCTTTCTTT; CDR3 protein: CASSLGRAFMNTEAFF
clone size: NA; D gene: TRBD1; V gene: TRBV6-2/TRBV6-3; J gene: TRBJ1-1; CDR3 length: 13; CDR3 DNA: TGTGCCAGCAGTCGACAGGGTAACACTGAAGCTTTCTTT; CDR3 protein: CASSRQGNTEAFF
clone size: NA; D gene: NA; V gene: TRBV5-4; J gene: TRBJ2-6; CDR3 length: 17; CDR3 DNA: TGTGCCAGCAGCGGCGGGACCTCGTTTCCTGGGGCCAACGTCCTGACTTTC; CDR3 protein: CASSGGTSFPGANVLTF
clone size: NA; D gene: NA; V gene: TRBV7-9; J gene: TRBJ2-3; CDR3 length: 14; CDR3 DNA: TGTGCCAGCAGCCCCACTCCCTCGGGAGATACGCAGTATTTT; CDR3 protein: CASSPTPSGDTQYF
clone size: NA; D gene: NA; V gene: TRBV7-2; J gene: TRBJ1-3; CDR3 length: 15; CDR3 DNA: TGTGCCAGCAGCCCCCGACTGGTTTCTGGAAACACCATATATTTT; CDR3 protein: CASSPRLVSGNTIYF
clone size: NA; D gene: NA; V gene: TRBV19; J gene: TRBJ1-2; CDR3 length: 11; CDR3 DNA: TGTGCCAGTGAGAGGACGAATGGCTACACCTTC; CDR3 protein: CASERTNGYTF
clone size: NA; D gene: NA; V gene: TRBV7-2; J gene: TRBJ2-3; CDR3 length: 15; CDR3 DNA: TGTGCCAGCAGCTTAGTGGTCGGGAAGGGGATTACGCAGTATTTT; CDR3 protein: CASSLVVGKGITQYF
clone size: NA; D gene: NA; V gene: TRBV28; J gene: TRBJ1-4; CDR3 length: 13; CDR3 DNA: TGTGCCAGCAGTTCCCCCCCTAATGAAAAACTGTTTTTT; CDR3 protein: CASSSPPNEKLFF
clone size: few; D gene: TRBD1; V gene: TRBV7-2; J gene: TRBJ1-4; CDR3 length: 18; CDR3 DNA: TGTGCCAGCAGCTCTAGGACAGGGGCGAACCCAACTAATGAAAAACTGTTTTTT; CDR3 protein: CASSSRTGANPTNEKLFF
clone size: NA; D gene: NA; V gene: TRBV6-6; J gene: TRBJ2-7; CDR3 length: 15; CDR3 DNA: TGTGCCAGCATGAACGGCCTAGGGGCTCCCTACGAGCAGTACTTC; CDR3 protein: CASMNGLGAPYEQYF
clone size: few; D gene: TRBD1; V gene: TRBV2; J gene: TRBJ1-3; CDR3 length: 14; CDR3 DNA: TGTGCCAGCAGTGGACAGGGAAGTGAAAACACCATATATTTT; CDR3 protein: CASSGQGSENTIYF
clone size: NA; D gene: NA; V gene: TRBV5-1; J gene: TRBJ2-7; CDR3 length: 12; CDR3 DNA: TGCGCCAGCAGCTTGGGGGACTACGAGCAGTACTTC; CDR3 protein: CASSLGDYEQYF
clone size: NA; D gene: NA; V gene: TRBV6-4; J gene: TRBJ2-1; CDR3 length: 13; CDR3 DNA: TGTGCCAGCAGTGACGCTTTTGGCGATGAGCAGTTCTTC; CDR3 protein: CASSDAFGDEQFF
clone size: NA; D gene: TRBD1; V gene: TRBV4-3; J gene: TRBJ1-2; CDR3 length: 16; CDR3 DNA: TGCGCCAGCAGCCATCCCCGCGGACAGGGGGCGAGAGGCTACACCTTC; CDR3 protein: CASSHPRGQGARGYTF
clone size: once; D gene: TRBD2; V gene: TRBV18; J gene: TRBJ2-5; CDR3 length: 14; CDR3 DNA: TGTGCCAGCTCACCGGGACTAGCCCACGAGACCCAGTACTTC; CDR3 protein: CASSPGLAHETQYF
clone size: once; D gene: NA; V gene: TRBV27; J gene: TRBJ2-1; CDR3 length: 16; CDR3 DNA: TGTGCCAGCAGTTTTATAATGGGGGGGCTCCACAATGAGCAGTTCTTC; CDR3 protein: CASSFIMGGLHNEQFF
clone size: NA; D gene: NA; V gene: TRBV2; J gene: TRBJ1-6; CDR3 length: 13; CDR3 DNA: TGTGCCAGCAGTTTTAAACACAGGTTCCCCCTCCACTTT; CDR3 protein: CASSFKHRFPLHF
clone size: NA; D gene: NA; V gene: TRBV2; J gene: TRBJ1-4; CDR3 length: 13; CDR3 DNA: TGTGCCAGCATATCTGGGGCGGGCGAAAAACTGTTTTTT; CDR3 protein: CASISGAGEKLFF
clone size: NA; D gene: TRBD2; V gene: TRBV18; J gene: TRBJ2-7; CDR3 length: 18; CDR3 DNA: TGTGCCAGCTCACCACCGAGGGGGGTAGCGGGGAATAGCTACGAGCAGTACTTC; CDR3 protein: CASSPPRGVAGNSYEQYF
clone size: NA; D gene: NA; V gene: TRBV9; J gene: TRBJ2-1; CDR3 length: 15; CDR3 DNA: TGTGCCAGCAGCCCGCCGGGACCGTGGGTCAATGAGCAGTTCTTC; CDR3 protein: CASSPPGPWVNEQFF
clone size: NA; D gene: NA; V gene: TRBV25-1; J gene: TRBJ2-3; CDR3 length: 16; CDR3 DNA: TGTGCCAGCAGTGAAGGTCAGCAGGGTCTGGGGGATACGCAGTATTTT; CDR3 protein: CASSEGQQGLGDTQYF
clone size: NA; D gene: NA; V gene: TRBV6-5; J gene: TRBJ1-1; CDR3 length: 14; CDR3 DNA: TGTGCCAGCATTCGGGATGGGTTGAACACTGAAGCTTTCTTT; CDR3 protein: CASIRDGLNTEAFF
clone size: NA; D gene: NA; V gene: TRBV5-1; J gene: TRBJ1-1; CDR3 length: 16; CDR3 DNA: TGCGCCAGCAGCGTGCGAGGTGGCACTGACTCCGGGGGGGCTTTCTTT; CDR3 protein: CASSVRGGTDSGGAFF
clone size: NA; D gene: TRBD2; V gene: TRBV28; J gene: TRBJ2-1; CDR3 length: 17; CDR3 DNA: TGTGCCAGCACCTCTTGGGCTAGCGGGAGGGCCTCAAATGAGCAGTTCTTC; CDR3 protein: CASTSWASGRASNEQFF
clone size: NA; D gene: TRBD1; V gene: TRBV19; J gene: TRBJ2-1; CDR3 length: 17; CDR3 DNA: TGTGCCAGTAGTGGGAGCCCTCCCGGGACAGGAGCCGATGAGCAGTTCTTC; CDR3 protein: CASSGSPPGTGADEQFF
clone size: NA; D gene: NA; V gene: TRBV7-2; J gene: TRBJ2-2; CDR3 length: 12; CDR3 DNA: TGTGCCAGCAGCTTAGTTTTGTGGGAGCTGTTTTTT; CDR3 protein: CASSLVLWELFF
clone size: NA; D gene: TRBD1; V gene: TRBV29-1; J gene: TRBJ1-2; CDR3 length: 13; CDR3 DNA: TGCAGCTCGGGGACAGGGGAGAGTAGTGGCTACACCTTC; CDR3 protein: CSSGTGESSGYTF
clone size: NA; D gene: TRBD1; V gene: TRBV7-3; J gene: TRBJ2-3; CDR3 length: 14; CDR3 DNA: TGTGCCAGCAGCCGCTCAGGGGGCATGGATACGCAGTATTTT; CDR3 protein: CASSRSGGMDTQYF
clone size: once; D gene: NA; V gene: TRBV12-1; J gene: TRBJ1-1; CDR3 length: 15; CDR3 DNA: TGTGCCAGCAGCTCTGGGGAGGGTGGGGACTCTGAAGCTTTCTTT; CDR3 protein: CASSSGEGGDSEAFF
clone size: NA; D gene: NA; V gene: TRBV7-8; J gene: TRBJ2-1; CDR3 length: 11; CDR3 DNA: TGTGCCAGCAGCTTAGTCAATGAGCAGTTCTTC; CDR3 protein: CASSLVNEQFF
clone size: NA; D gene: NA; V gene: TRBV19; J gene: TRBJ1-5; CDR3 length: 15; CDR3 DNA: TGTGCCAGTAGTTCAAAGGGGCAGGGATTCCAGCCCCAGCATTTT; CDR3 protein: CASSSKGQGFQPQHF
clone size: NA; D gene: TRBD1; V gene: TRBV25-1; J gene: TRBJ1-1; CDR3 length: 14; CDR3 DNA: TGTGCCAGCAGTAGGACAGGGGCGGACACTGAAGCTTTCTTT; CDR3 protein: CASSRTGADTEAFF
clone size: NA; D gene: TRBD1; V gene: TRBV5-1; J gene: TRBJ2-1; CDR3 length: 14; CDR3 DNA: TGCGCCAGCAGCTTGGACAGGGGGCGGGATGAGCAGTTCTTC; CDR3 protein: CASSLDRGRDEQFF
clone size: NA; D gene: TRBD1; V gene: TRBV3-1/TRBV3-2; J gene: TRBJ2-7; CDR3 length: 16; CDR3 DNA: TGTGCCAGCAGCCAAGATCTCGGGACAGGGGGAGGCTTGCAGTACTTC; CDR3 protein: CASSQDLGTGGGLQYF
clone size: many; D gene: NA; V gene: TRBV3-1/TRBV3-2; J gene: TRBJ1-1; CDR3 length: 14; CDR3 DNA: TGTGCCAGCAGCCACCCCCAGGCGGGGACTGAAGCTTTCTTT; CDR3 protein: CASSHPQAGTEAFF
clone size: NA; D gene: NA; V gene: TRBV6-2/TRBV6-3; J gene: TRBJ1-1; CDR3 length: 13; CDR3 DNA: TGTGCCAGCAGTTACATCCAAAGGACTGAAGCTTTCTTT; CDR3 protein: CASSYIQRTEAFF
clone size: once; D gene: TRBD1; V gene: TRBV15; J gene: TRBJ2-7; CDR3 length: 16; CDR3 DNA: TGTGCCACCAGCAGAGCTTGGGGACAGGGGGCAGGGGAGCAGTACTTC; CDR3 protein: CATSRAWGQGAGEQYF